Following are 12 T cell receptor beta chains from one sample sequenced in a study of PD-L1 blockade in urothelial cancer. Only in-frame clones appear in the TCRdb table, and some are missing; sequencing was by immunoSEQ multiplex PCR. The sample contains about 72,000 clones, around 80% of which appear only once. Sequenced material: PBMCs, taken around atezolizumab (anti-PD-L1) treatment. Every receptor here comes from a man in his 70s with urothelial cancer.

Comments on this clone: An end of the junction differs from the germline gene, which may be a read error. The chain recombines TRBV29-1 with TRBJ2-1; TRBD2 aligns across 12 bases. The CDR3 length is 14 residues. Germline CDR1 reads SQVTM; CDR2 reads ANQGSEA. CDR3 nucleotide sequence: TGCAACGTTGAACTGACTAGCGGGAGAAATGAGCAGTTCTTC. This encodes CNVELTSGRNEQFF.

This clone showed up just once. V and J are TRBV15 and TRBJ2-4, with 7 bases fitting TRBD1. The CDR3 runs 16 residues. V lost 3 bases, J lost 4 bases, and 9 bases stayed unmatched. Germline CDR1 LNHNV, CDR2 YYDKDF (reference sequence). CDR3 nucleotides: TGTGCCACCAGCAGGGACACGGACAGGTTTAAAAACATTCAGTACTTC. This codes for CATSRDTDRFKNIQYF.

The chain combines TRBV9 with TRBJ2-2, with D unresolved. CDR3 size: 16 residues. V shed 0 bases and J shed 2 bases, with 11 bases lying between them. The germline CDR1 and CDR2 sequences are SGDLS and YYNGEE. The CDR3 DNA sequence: TGTGCCAGCAGCGTAGGGGCGAGTCAAAACACCGGGGAGCTGTTTTTT. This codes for CASSVGASQNTGELFF.

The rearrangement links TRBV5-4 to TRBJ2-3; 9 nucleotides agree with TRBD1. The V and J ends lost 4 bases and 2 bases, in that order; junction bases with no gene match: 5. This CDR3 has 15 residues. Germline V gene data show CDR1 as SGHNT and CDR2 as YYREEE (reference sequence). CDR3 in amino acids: CASSRDRASTDTQYF. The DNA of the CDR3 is TGTGCCAGCAGCCGGGACAGGGCCTCCACAGATACGCAGTATTTT.

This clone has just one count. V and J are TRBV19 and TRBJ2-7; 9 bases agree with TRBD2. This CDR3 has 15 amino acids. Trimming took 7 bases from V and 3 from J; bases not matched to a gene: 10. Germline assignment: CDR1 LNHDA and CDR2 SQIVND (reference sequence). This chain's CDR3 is CASTSPREGGYEQYF. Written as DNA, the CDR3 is TGTGCCAGTACCTCCCCGCGGGAGGGAGGCTACGAGCAGTACTTC.

CDR3 region: CASSTGLGSYEQYF. The CDR3 DNA reads TGTGCCAGCAGCACTGGACTCGGGTCCTACGAGCAGTACTTC. J is TRBJ2-7 and V is TRBV5-4; maybe TRBD2 (5 bases). The V end lost 4 bases, the J end lost 1 base, and 12 bases lay between the germline ends. CDR3 size: 14 residues. Germline V gene sequence: CDR1 SGHNT, CDR2 YYREEE (reference sequence).

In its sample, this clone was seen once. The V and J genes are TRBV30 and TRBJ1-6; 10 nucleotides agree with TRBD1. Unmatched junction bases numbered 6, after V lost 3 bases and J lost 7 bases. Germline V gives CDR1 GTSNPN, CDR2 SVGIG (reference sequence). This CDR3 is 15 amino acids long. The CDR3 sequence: CAWRIGDRGNSPLHF. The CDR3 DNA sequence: TGTGCCTGGAGGATAGGGGACAGGGGAAATTCACCCCTCCACTTT. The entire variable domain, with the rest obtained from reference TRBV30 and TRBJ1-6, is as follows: SQTIHQWPATLVQPVGSPLSLECTVEGTSNPNLYWYRQAAGRGLQLLFYSVGIGQISSEVPQNLSASRPQDRQFILSSKKLLLSDSGFYLCAWRIGDRGNSPLHFGNGTRLTVT.

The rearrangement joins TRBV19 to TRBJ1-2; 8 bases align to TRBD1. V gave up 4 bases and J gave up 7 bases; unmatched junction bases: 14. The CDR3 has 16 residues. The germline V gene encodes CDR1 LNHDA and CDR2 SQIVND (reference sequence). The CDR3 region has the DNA TGTGCCAGTAGTACTGGGCAGGGGGCCATCCTCGGTGGCTACACCTTC. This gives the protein CASSTGQGAILGGYTF.

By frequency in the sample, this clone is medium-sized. In nucleotides, the CDR3 is TGTGCCAGCAGCTCCCCGGATACGGGGAGGCAGTTCTTC. As protein: CASSSPDTGRQFF. The J gene is TRBJ2-1, the V gene TRBV11-3, with D possibly matching TRBD2 (5 bases). This CDR3 contains 13 residues. Germline V gene data show CDR1 as SGHNT and CDR2 as YENEEA. The V and J ends lost 4 bases and 12 bases respectively, with 16 bases between them.

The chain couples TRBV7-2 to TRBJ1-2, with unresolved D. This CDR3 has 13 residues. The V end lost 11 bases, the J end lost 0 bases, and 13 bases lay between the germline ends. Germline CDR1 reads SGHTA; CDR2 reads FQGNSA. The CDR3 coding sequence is TGTGCCCTCAGGTCGGCAGCTAACTATGGCTACACCTTC. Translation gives CALRSAANYGYTF.

The CDR3 sequence: CASSQTVDRPSYEQYF. In DNA, the CDR3 is TGTGCCAGCTCACAGACCGTAGACAGGCCGAGCTACGAGCAGTACTTC. The chain is built from TRBV18 and TRBJ2-7; tentative D call: TRBD1 (6 bases). The CDR3 is made up of 16 amino acids. The germline V gene has CDR1 KGHSH and CDR2 LQKENI. V lost 4 bases to trimming and J lost 3 bases, with 19 bases between them. Full variable domain (remainder filled in from reference TRBV18 and TRBJ2-7): NAGVMQNPRHLVRRRGQEARLRCSPMKGHSHVYWYRQLPEEGLKFMVYLQKENIIDESGMPKERFSAEFPKEGPSILRIQQVVRGDSAAYFCASSQTVDRPSYEQYFGPGTRLTVT.

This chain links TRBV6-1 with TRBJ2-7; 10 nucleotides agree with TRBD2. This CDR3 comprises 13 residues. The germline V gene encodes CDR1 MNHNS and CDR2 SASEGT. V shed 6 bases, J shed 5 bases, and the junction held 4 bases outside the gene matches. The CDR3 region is CASRAGGGNEQYF. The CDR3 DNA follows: TGTGCCAGCAGAGCGGGAGGGGGAAACGAGCAGTACTTC.